This paragraph covers one T cell receptor beta chain sequence. No antigen is known for it. These data are taken from a study of cytomegalovirus exposure and HLA in healthy donors. Whole-study results and caveats: Excluded: some indistinguishable V segments such as TRBV6-2 and TRBV6-3. What was likely a sequencing artifact was a cluster of highly shared sequence variants.

PCR was performed using 60 Vbeta and 13 Jbeta primers. Sequencing used immunoSEQ multiplex PCR; TCRdb keeps in-frame clones, though not all of them. The data contain 150,000 to 200,000 clones, approximately 70% of them singletons. CDR3 size: 14 residues. Germline V CDR1 and CDR2: MDHEN, SYDVKM. Trimming removed 5 bases at V and 5 bases at J, with 15 bases between. The clonotype comes from a woman between 35 and 50 years old in good health and CMV-seropositive. The rearrangement links TRBV28 to TRBJ1-2; TRBD1 might be the D (5 bases). Sequenced sample: PBMCs. The CDR3 loop reads CASSAQTALYGYTF. The CDR3 DNA follows: TGTGCCAGCAGTGCCCAGACAGCCCTTTATGGCTACACCTTC.